One and the same sample provided the 23 T cell receptor beta chains below, sequenced in a study of PD-L1 blockade in urothelial cancer. The table came from immunoSEQ multiplex PCR; TCRdb's copy has only in-frame clones and leaves some out. Seen here are roughly 54,000 clones, 70% to 90% observed once, and the top ten hold around 15%. Time point given: pretreatment peripheral blood. Sequencing was performed on PBMCs, taken around atezolizumab (anti-PD-L1) treatment. These receptors were obtained from a woman aged 60-70 years with urothelial cancer.

The rearrangement joins TRBV7-2 to TRBJ2-2, with 7 bases identical to TRBD1. CDR1 is SGHTA and CDR2 is FQGNSA in the germline V gene. The length of the CDR3 is 17 residues. The V and J ends lost 5 bases and 4 bases, in that order; junction bases with no gene match: 13. CDR3 loop: CASSHRKTGPFTGELFF. The CDR3 coding sequence is TGTGCCAGCAGCCATCGAAAGACAGGGCCCTTCACCGGGGAGCTGTTTTTT.

This clone was observed once. The chain links TRBV7-2 to TRBJ2-5; unclear D gene. This CDR3 is built from 13 residues. V lost 4 bases and J lost 1, with 7 bases in between. In germline, CDR1 is SGHTA, CDR2 FQGNSA. CDR3 amino acids: CASSSGAQETQYF. CDR3 DNA sequence: TGTGCCAGCAGCTCCGGTGCCCAAGAGACCCAGTACTTC.

This clone showed up just a few times. V and J are TRBV7-2 and TRBJ2-7, with 9 bases matching TRBD1. V gave up 2 bases and J gave up 4 bases; unmatched junction bases: 6. Germline loops: CDR1 SGHTA, CDR2 FQGNSA. The CDR3 runs to 15 residues. The CDR3 DNA follows: TGTGCCAGCAGCTTAACGCCGGGACAGGGTTACGAGCAGTACTTC. Encoded protein: CASSLTPGQGYEQYF.

This clone was detected only once. This chain connects TRBV4-2 to TRBJ1-6; maybe TRBD1 (5 bases). Trimming took 1 base from V and 7 from J, leaving 11 bases between them. This CDR3 region has 15 residues. The germline gives CDR1 LGHNA, CDR2 YNFKEQ. In nucleotides, the CDR3 is TGTGCCAGCAGCCAAGGGCAGGGTTACAATTCACCCCTCCACTTT. It yields the protein CASSQGQGYNSPLHF.

Concerning this clone itself: Mismatch with germline at one junction end may stem from a read error. This chain's CDR3 is CAISKTGANQKLFF. The CDR3 coding sequence is TGTGCCATCAGTAAGACAGGCGCTAATCAAAAACTGTTTTTT. V gene TRBV10-3 combines with J gene TRBJ1-4, with D possibly being TRBD1 (6 bases). This CDR3 is built from 14 residues. From germline, CDR1 is ENHRY and CDR2 SYGVKD.

The J gene is TRBJ2-7, the V gene TRBV5-4, with 10 positions matching TRBD1. Germline trimming cut 4 bases from V and 3 bases from J; bases unmatched to any gene: 10. Germline CDR1 is SGHNT and CDR2 is YYREEE (reference sequence). The CDR3 runs 16 residues. The CDR3 reads CASSPTGTGAFYEQYF. The CDR3 nucleotides are TGTGCCAGCAGCCCGACCGGGACAGGGGCGTTCTACGAGCAGTACTTC.

V gene TRBV18 combines with J gene TRBJ1-4, with 8 bases matching TRBD1. CDR1 is KGHSH, CDR2 LQKENI, per germline. Losses at the gene ends were 6 bases for V and 7 bases for J; bases not matched to a gene: 13. This CDR3 is built from 16 residues. CDR3 amino acids: CASSLGAGGRSEKLFF. The CDR3 nucleotides read TGTGCCAGCTCTCTCGGCGCAGGGGGCAGGAGTGAAAAACTGTTTTTT.

The V and J genes are TRBV6-5 and TRBJ1-1; D call uncertain. From germline, CDR1 is MNHEY and CDR2 SVGAGI. CDR3 length: 15 residues. V was pared by 0 bases and J by 1 base, with 9 bases between. The CDR3 bases are TGTGCCAGCAGTTACTCGATCAGGAAGAACACTGAAGCTTTCTTT. Its translation is CASSYSIRKNTEAFF.

This clone occurred a few times. The rearrangement uses TRBV5-1 and TRBJ1-1; 9 nucleotides line up with TRBD1. The CDR3 is 14 amino acids. J gave up 5 bases and V 0 bases, and 2 bases lay outside the gene matches. Germline V gene lookup returns CDR1 SGHRS and CDR2 YFSETQ. The DNA for the CDR3 is TGCGCCAGCAGCTTGGACAGGGGGCAGACTGAAGCTTTCTTT. Amino acid sequence: CASSLDRGQTEAFF.

CDR3 sequence (DNA): TGTGCCAGCAGCAAAAAGCGGCTCTGGCGGGAGGGCCTCGGAGAGCAGTACTTC. Translating it yields CASSKKRLWREGLGEQYF. This chain links TRBV21-1 with TRBJ2-7; TRBD2 reflects the table's D call only, with no check against the DNA. TRBV21-1 corresponds to a pseudogene. The CDR3 is 18 residues long.

V gene TRBV7-7 combines with J gene TRBJ2-3, with TRBD2 matching 10 bases. The trim removed 1 base at V and 6 bases at J, leaving 7 bases unmatched. This CDR3 has 16 residues. Germline lookup yields CDR1 SSHAT and CDR2 FNYEAQ (reference sequence). CDR3 in amino acids: CASSLEAGGPSDTQYF. The DNA of the CDR3 is TGTGCCAGCAGCTTAGAAGCGGGAGGGCCGTCGGATACGCAGTATTTT.

The gene calls are TRBV14 and TRBJ2-5; D is uncertain. Germline CDR1 is SGHDN and CDR2 is FVKESK. Trimming removed 4 bases from V and 4 bases from J, with 16 bases in between. The CDR3 loop spans 15 amino acids. In DNA form, the CDR3 reads TGTGCCAGCAGCCTTACCGTCGGGTCACGAGAGACCCAGTACTTC. Protein sequence: CASSLTVGSRETQYF.

J is TRBJ1-5 and V is TRBV7-9; no definite D call. V was trimmed by 5 bases and J by 0 bases, leaving 8 bases between them. CDR1 and CDR2 from the germline V gene are SEHNR and FQNEAQ (reference sequence). This CDR3 region has 14 residues. The CDR3 bases are TGTGCCAGCAGCCCAACAGTTAGCAATCAGCCCCAGCATTTT. Translating it yields CASSPTVSNQPQHF.

V usage is TRBV4-1 and J usage is TRBJ2-7; the match to TRBD2 covers 8 bases. This CDR3 spans 15 amino acids. V lost 3 bases, J lost 1 base, and 5 bases stayed unmatched. The germline V gene encodes CDR1 MGHRA and CDR2 YSYEKL. CDR3 in amino acids: CASSQTGGASYEQYF. For the CDR3, the DNA is TGCGCCAGCAGCCAGACCGGGGGGGCTTCCTACGAGCAGTACTTC.

Notes on this clone: The limits of the CDR3 on the DNA are not certain, so only TCRdb's listed CDR3 is given. The chain has TRBV4-3 and TRBJ2-7; TRBD2, the table's D call, was not compared with the DNA. The CDR3 spans 14 residues, counting both ends. From germline, CDR1 is LGHNA and CDR2 YSLEER. CDR3: CASSQVGGGSVLYF.

The chain recombines TRBV6-5 with TRBJ2-3, with 7 bases that match TRBD2. With 7 bases clipped from V and 1 base from J, the junction kept 5 bases outside the gene matches. The germline V gene has CDR1 MNHEY and CDR2 SVGAGI. There are 14 residues in the CDR3. CDR3 sequence (DNA): TGTGCCAGCAACCCCCGGGGGGGCACAGATACGCAGTATTTT. Its translation: CASNPRGGTDTQYF.

The chain links TRBV6-1 to TRBJ1-3; D is possibly TRBD1 (5 bases). The length of the CDR3 is 17 residues. Trimming removed 6 bases from V and 2 bases from J, with 20 bases in between. CDR1 is MNHNS and CDR2 is SASEGT in the germline V gene. The CDR3 DNA is TGTGCCAGCAGCGAAACCTTGACAGCCTCACCTGGAAACACCATATATTTT. This codes for CASSETLTASPGNTIYF.

The chain links TRBV5-4 to TRBJ1-1; possibly TRBD1 for D (5 bases). Germline lookup yields CDR1 SGHNT and CDR2 YYREEE (reference sequence). The ends were cut back, 0 bases at V and 4 bases at J, with 13 bases in the middle. The CDR3 is 15 amino acids. CDR3 region: CASSLVAGRSTEAFF. The CDR3 DNA reads TGTGCCAGCAGCTTGGTTGCAGGGCGGAGCACTGAAGCTTTCTTT. Full variable domain (remainder filled in from reference TRBV5-4 and TRBJ1-1): ETGVTQSPTHLIKTRGQQVTLRCSSQSGHNTVSWYQQALGQGPQFIFQYYREEENGRGNFPPRFSGLQFPNYSSELNVNALELDDSALYLCASSLVAGRSTEAFFGQGTRLTVV.

This sequence joins TRBV2 and TRBJ2-7, with a possible D match to TRBD1 (6 bases). The CDR3 sequence is 14 residues long. Germline-derived CDR1 and CDR2 are SNHLY and FYNNEI. Trimming removed 5 bases from V and 3 bases from J, with 14 bases in between. The CDR3 protein is CASSLMGADYEQYF. The DNA of the CDR3 is TGTGCCAGCAGTCTGATGGGGGCAGACTACGAGCAGTACTTC.

This clone appeared a single time. The chain has TRBV10-3 and TRBJ1-4, with D hard to call. The germline gives CDR1 ENHRY, CDR2 SYGVKD. The V end lost 0 bases, the J end lost 0 bases, and 5 bases lay between the germline ends. CDR3 length: 15 residues. The DNA for the CDR3 is TGTGCCATCAGTGAGTCGAGGGCAACTAATGAAAAACTGTTTTTT. Protein sequence: CAISESRATNEKLFF.

The rearrangement links TRBV29-1 to TRBJ2-7, with D possibly TRBD2 on 5 matching bases. This CDR3 comprises 13 residues. Trimming pared 4 bases from V and 6 bases from J, leaving 16 bases between. From germline, CDR1 is SQVTM and CDR2 ANQGSEA. The CDR3 sequence is CSVGKDTEAEQYF. CDR3 coding DNA: TGCAGCGTTGGGAAGGATACGGAGGCCGAGCAGTACTTC.

The chain employs TRBV18 and TRBJ1-1, with a weak D call TRBD1 (6 bases). Trimming pared 0 bases from V and 5 bases from J, leaving 10 bases between. There are 14 residues in the CDR3. The germline V gene has CDR1 KGHSH and CDR2 LQKENI. CDR3 amino acids: CASSPPWGRTEAFF. The DNA of the CDR3 is TGTGCCAGCTCACCACCGTGGGGGCGGACTGAAGCTTTCTTT.

V gene TRBV11-2 combines with J gene TRBJ2-6; 9 bases align to TRBD1. The V and J ends lost 8 bases and 0 bases, in that order; junction bases with no gene match: 14. Germline V gene sequence: CDR1 SGHAT, CDR2 FQNNGV. The CDR3 consists of 19 residues. The CDR3, as DNA: TGTGCCAGCCAACAAGGGGCCGGGACAGGGACCTCTGGGGCCAACGTCCTGACTTTC. Amino acids: CASQQGAGTGTSGANVLTF.